Listed here is a single T cell receptor beta chain. This clonotype was seen repeatedly, ten times or more. The antigen it binds to is not known. The sample holds no much larger clone one base away, and base qualities are not on file. The library was obtained by PCR. Sequencing was performed on an Illumina HiSeq 2500. TCR library preparation used molecular barcoding, with unique molecular identifiers applied to normalize quantification of the TCRbeta repertoire. TCRdb reprocessed the public reads (quality trimming at Q25 with fastp, clone calling with MiXCR) and kept in-frame beta chains. Rows matching on CDR3 protein sequence are summarized as one entry with the most common DNA and genes. Present in this sample are around 440,000 distinct CDR3 sequences, over 9.5% of which were seen just once. 2% to 2.5% of the sample comes from the top ten. This sample was included in a study of T-cell reconstitution after alpha-beta-depleted transplantation in children (dated by TCRdb to the mid-2010s). Regarding the study in general: Using TCR repertoire profiling, the study followed T-cell immune reconstitution in a quantitative way in children after TCRalphabeta/CD19-depleted allogeneic hematopoietic cell transplantation.

According to the germline V gene, CDR1 reads LGHNA and CDR2 reads YSLEER. Taken from cysteine to phenylalanine, the CDR3 has 15 residues. Just CDR3 DNA is preserved here, 45 bases in frame from base 1. Unmatched junction bases come to 6, with V trimmed by 3 bases and J by 2 bases. Explained via the paper, the treatment or condition label denotes: allogeneic hematopoietic cell transplantation with graft depleted of TCRalphabeta T cells and CD19 B cells. The transplant recipients were children given TCRalphabeta/CD19-depleted allogeneic hematopoietic cell grafts. The paper as a whole reports these results and caveats: The apparently early alphabetaT-cell count recovery about two months after transplant was reportedly dependent on only several hundred rapidly expanded clones derived from non-depleted graft cells. In some patients, the high TCRbeta diversity seen at day 60 was put down to recipient T cells and intrathymic progenitors that had survived conditioning. Over subsequent months, a decline in hyperexpanded clone frequencies was noted, and after one year, T-cell counts and TCRbeta diversity were mostly ascribed to newly produced T cells.

The specimen was PBMCs, collected before TCRalphabeta/CD19-depleted stem cell transplant. The TCR sequence derives from a child aged 2 to 10 with inherited bone marrow failure, due to receive a stem cell transplant. The rearranged chain carries TRBV4-3 and TRBJ2-7, and TRBD2 aligns with 8 junction nucleotides. DNA sequence: TGCGCCAGCAGCCAGACAGGACTAGCCCCCTACGAGCAGTACTTC. Translated, it reads CASSQTGLAPYEQYF.